This TCR beta chain was sequenced during a study of CXCR3-negative and CXCR3-positive naive CD8 T cells. Whole-study findings and limits: Naive subsets expressed similar surface CD5; TRB CDR3 features served to infer TCR strength. Both naive subsets, CXCR3-negative and CXCR3-positive, displayed similar TRBV-TRBJ usage, unlike memory cells. Researchers report CXCR3 expression partially decreased after cryopreservation, with fresh PBMCs used in most assays. CXCR3-negative naive cells had less hydrophobic TRB CDR3s than did CXCR3-positive naive cells.

The CDR3 runs 15 residues. Germline V lookup: CDR1 MNHEY, CDR2 SVGAGI. With more than 250,000 cells each, the CD8+ T cell subsets were individually sorted in triplicate. Comments on this clonotype: Its specificity is not known.

5' RACE with UMI labels generated the TRB cDNA libraries. TCRdb re-called the 5' RACE reads and gives one entry per CDR3 protein, without DNA. This sample's clone table lists under 70,000 distinct CDR3 sequences. Specimen: naive CXCR3+ CD8+ T cells from blood. Subset reported: CD45RO-CCR7+CD27+CD95- naive CD8+ T cells expressing CXCR3 (TNR3+). The gene calls are TRBV6-5 and TRBJ2-5. This TCR was recovered from a human donor in good health. Some clones in this sample may be carry-over from other donors' samples. The CDR3 is CASSYLAEPRETQYF.